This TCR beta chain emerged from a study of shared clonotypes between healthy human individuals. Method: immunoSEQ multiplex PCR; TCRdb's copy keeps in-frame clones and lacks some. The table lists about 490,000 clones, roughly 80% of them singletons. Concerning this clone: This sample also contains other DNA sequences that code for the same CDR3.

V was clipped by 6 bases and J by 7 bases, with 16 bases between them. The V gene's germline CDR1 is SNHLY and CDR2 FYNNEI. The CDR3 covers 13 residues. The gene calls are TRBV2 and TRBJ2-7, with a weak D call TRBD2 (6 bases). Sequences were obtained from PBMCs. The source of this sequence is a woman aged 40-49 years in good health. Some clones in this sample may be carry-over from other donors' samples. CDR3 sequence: CASSAGQGREQYF. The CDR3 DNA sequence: TGTGCCAGCAGCGCCGGACAAGGGAGGGAGCAGTACTTC.